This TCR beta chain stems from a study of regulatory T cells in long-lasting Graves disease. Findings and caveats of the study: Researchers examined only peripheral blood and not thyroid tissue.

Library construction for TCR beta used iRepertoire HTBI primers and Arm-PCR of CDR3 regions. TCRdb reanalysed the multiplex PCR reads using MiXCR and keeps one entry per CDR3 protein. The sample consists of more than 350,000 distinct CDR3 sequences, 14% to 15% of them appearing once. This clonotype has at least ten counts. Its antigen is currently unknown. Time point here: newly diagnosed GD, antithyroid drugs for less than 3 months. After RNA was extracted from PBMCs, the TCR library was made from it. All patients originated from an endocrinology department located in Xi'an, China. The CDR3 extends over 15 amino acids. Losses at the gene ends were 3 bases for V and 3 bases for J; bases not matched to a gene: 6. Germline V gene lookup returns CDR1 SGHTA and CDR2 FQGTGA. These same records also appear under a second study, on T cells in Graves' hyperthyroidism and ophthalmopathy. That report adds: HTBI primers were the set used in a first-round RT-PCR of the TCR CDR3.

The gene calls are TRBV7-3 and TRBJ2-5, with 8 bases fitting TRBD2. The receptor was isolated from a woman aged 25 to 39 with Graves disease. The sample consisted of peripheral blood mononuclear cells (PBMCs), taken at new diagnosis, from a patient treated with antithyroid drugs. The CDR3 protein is CASSFTSLAEETQYF. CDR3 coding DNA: TGTGCCAGCAGCTTCACCTCACTAGCGGAAGAGACCCAGTACTTC.